Each of the 10 T cell receptor beta chains below was sequenced from the same sample in a study of T cell repertoires in aging, cancer and after chemotherapy. TRB rearrangements spanning V, D and J were amplified using mixed TRB-A/B primers. TCRdb re-analysed the multiplex PCR reads in MiXCR, keeping a single row per CDR3 protein. Among more than 9,000 distinct CDR3 sequences listed, about 32% were seen once. Peripheral blood genomic DNA, not sorted cells or RNA, was the template. Sequenced: blood. The origin of the receptors is a human donor in good health.

The rearrangement joins TRBV18 to TRBJ2-1; TRBD1 aligns across 8 bases. The CDR3 loop spans 15 amino acids. V shed 0 bases and J 7 bases; nucleotides not matched to a gene: 5. Germline CDR1 KGHSH, CDR2 LQKENI. The CDR3 DNA sequence: TGTGCCAGCTCACCACCGCCAGGGGGCCTGAATGAGCAGTTCTTC. This encodes CASSPPPGGLNEQFF.

V gene TRBV5-6 combines with J gene TRBJ2-7; 7 nucleotides agree with TRBD2. V was pared by 4 bases and J by 3 bases, with 7 bases of the junction left unmatched. CDR3 length: 14 amino acids. Looked up from germline, CDR1 is SGHDT and CDR2 is YYEEEE. Here the CDR3 reads CASSRGLGSYEQYF. The CDR3 bases are TGTGCCAGCAGCCGAGGACTAGGGAGCTACGAGCAGTACTTC.

This sequence joins TRBV6-5 and TRBJ2-3, with D unclear. V gave up 8 bases and J gave up 7 bases, with 22 bases separating them. This CDR3 comprises 15 residues. Germline values: CDR1 MNHEY, CDR2 SVGAGI. DNA of the CDR3: TGTGCCAGCCCCCTGCGACACTGCAAAATACATACGCAGTATTTT. Translation: CASPLRHCKIHTQYF.

This chain links TRBV12-3 or TRBV12-4 with TRBJ2-7; 7 bases align to TRBD2. The CDR3 sequence is 14 residues long. Trimming took 2 bases from V and 3 from J; bases not matched to a gene: 4. The chain's CDR3 is CASSLWGGVYEQYF. DNA for the CDR3: TGTGCCAGCAGTTTATGGGGAGGGGTCTACGAGCAGTACTTC.

A note on this clonotype: This may be a read error, as it is one base from a much larger clone. This chain uses TRBV6-5 with TRBJ2-3; TRBD1 matches 7 bases. The CDR3 is 15 amino acids. The germline CDR1 and CDR2 sequences are MNHEY and SVGAGI. The V and J ends lost 6 bases and 2 bases, in that order; junction bases with no gene match: 8. DNA of the CDR3: TGTGCCAGCAGGTACAGGGGCCATTCCACAGATACGCAGTATTTT. This gives the protein CASRYRGHSTDTQYF.

The gene calls are TRBV6-5 and TRBJ1-2; D may be TRBD1 (6 bases). The CDR3 runs to 13 residues. The V and J ends lost 6 bases and 11 bases respectively, with 19 bases between them. The V gene's germline CDR1 is MNHEY and CDR2 SVGAGI. The CDR3 coding sequence is TGTGCCAGCAGCACCGGGACACCACCAGGGTACACCTTC. Its translation is CASSTGTPPGYTF.

The chain recombines TRBV27 with TRBJ2-7; D gene unclear. The CDR3 has 16 residues. Looked up from germline, CDR1 is MNHEY and CDR2 is SMNVEV (reference sequence). Deletions cut 7 bases from V and 3 bases from J, with 22 bases between. CDR3 bases: TGTGCCAGCACTCCCTCCGCCGGCCCCTTTAACTACGAGCAGTACTTC. Protein product: CASTPSAGPFNYEQYF.

This chain connects TRBV20-1 to TRBJ2-2; D unclear. This CDR3 region has 14 residues. With 1 base removed from V and 5 bases from J, the gap between germline ends came to 11 bases. Per germline, CDR1 DFQATT and CDR2 SNEGSKA (reference sequence). CDR3 residues: CSARAPAGTGELFF. As DNA, the CDR3 is TGCAGTGCTAGAGCTCCGGCCGGGACCGGGGAGCTGTTTTTT.

By sample fraction, this clonotype is medium-sized. The chain recombines TRBV6-5 with TRBJ2-7, with D perhaps matching TRBD2 (6 bases). Germline lookup yields CDR1 MNHEY and CDR2 SVGAGI. CDR3 length equals 14 residues. The germline V and J ends were trimmed by 6 bases and 0 bases, with 12 bases remaining between them. The CDR3 bases are TGTGCCAGCAGCGGGGGACGAGGCTCCTACGAGCAGTACTTC. As protein: CASSGGRGSYEQYF.

The chain recombines TRBV18 with TRBJ2-5, with a weak D call TRBD1 (6 bases). Trimming left V 0 bases short and J 5 bases short, with 7 bases between. The CDR3 is 13 residues long. The germline V gene encodes CDR1 KGHSH and CDR2 LQKENI. The DNA for the CDR3 is TGTGCCAGCTCACCACCAGACAGGGAGACCCAGTACTTC. Encoded protein: CASSPPDRETQYF.